This is a list of T cell receptor beta chains from one sample in a study of radiation and T cells in renal cell carcinoma. Produced via immunoSEQ multiplex PCR; TCRdb's table is partial and in-frame only. The table has 140,000 or so clones, about 88% seen once. The material sequenced was blood, taken from a patient whose treatment included radiotherapy and nephrectomy. These receptors came from a woman between 50 and 59 years old with renal cell carcinoma. The CDR3 runs from the conserved cysteine through the conserved F or W. Fields, in order: clone size, D gene, J gene, V gene, CDR3 DNA, CDR3 protein. A D gene is named only where the DNA matches it firmly. For some rows the clone size is stated as once, few or many, or as a class when expanded; others skip it.

NA | NA | TRBJ2-1 | TRBV15 | TGTGCCACCAGTCGACACCAGGGTGCAGAGCAGTTCTTC | CATSRHQGAEQFF
NA | TRBD1 | TRBJ2-4 | TRBV7-9 | TGTGCCAGCAGCCTAAGACAGGGACGTATTCAGTACTTC | CASSLRQGRIQYF
NA | TRBD2 | TRBJ2-1 | TRBV2 | TGTGCCAGCACCGAGCGGGGGGGCCACAATGAGCAGTTCTTC | CASTERGGHNEQFF
NA | TRBD1 | TRBJ1-2 | TRBV6-5 | TGTGCCAGCAGTTACACAGACAGGGGGGACTATGGCTACACCTTC | CASSYTDRGDYGYTF
NA | TRBD1 | TRBJ1-2 | TRBV7-3 | TGTGCCAGCAGTGCCCAGGGGGGCAGCTATGGCTACACCTTC | CASSAQGGSYGYTF
NA | NA | TRBJ1-3 | TRBV25-1 | TGTGCCAGCAGTGCCCTCTCCTCTGGAAACACCATATATTTT | CASSALSSGNTIYF
NA | NA | TRBJ1-5 | TRBV6-5 | TGTGCCAGCAGCTGGCGGGGCGGCCGCAATCAGCCCCAGCATTTT | CASSWRGGRNQPQHF
NA | NA | TRBJ1-4 | TRBV9 | TGTGCCAGCAGCGTAGTTACGGGAGGGGGTGAAAAACTGTTTTTT | CASSVVTGGGEKLFF
once | NA | TRBJ2-7 | TRBV6-5 | TGTGCCAGCAGTTACTCGCCGGATGGGGGGCAGTACTTC | CASSYSPDGGQYF
NA | NA | TRBJ2-6 | TRBV27 | TGTGCCAGCACCCTCTCTGGGGCCAACGTCCTGACTTTC | CASTLSGANVLTF
NA | TRBD2 | TRBJ2-7 | TRBV9 | TGTGCCAGCAGCGCAGGGGGGACTAGCGAAGGCTCCTACGAGCAGTACTTC | CASSAGGTSEGSYEQYF
NA | TRBD1 | TRBJ1-2 | TRBV7-9 | TGTGCCAGCAGCCCTCAAGCCGGGACAGTCTATGGCTACACCTTC | CASSPQAGTVYGYTF
NA | NA | TRBJ2-5 | TRBV2 | TGTGCCAGCAGTGAACAAACGGGGGCTAGCGGACAAGAGACCCAGTACTTC | CASSEQTGASGQETQYF
NA | NA | TRBJ2-4 | TRBV15 | TGTGCCACCAGCAGAGTGGATGTCAGGGTTAGGGACATTCAGTACTTC | CATSRVDVRVRDIQYF
NA | NA | TRBJ1-1 | TRBV5-1 | TGCGCCAGCAGCTTGGAAGGTGGGATTGAAGCTTTCTTT | CASSLEGGIEAFF
NA | TRBD1 | TRBJ2-7 | TRBV29-1 | TGCAGCGTTCAGACAGGGGGTGGCTACGAGCAGTACTTC | CSVQTGGGYEQYF
NA | NA | TRBJ1-3 | TRBV5-1 | TGCGCCAGCAGCTTTTGGGGACCTGACTCTGGAAACACCATATATTTT | CASSFWGPDSGNTIYF
NA | TRBD2 | TRBJ2-6 | TRBV7-4 | TGTGCCAGCACCTGTAGGAGGGTAGCGGGTTACTCTGGGGCCAACGTCCTGACTTTC | CASTCRRVAGYSGANVLTF
NA | TRBD2 | TRBJ2-1 | TRBV27 | TGTGCCAGCGCCCGGACTAGCGGGGAATACAATGAGCAGTTCTTC | CASARTSGEYNEQFF
once | NA | TRBJ2-7 | TRBV19 | TGTGCCAGTAGATTCCAGCACTCCTACGAGCAGTACTTC | CASRFQHSYEQYF
NA | NA | TRBJ2-5 | TRBV28 | TGTGCCAGCAGTCCGGGACATAACCCCGGTTATAACTTC | CASSPGHNPGYNF
once | NA | TRBJ2-2 | TRBV4-3 | TGCGCCAGCAGCCAAGAGGGGGGAAACACCGGGGAGCTGTTTTTT | CASSQEGGNTGELFF
once | TRBD1 | TRBJ2-4 | TRBV27 | TGTGCCAGCAGTCCACAATTGGACAGGGCAAACATTCAGTACTTC | CASSPQLDRANIQYF
NA | TRBD2 | TRBJ2-3 | TRBV18 | TGTGCCAGCTCTCAAGGACTAGCGGATGGGACAGATACGCAGTATTTT | CASSQGLADGTDTQYF
NA | NA | TRBJ2-3 | TRBV18 | TGTGCCAGCTCACCACGGGGAAGAAACACAGATACGCAGTATTTT | CASSPRGRNTDTQYF
NA | NA | TRBJ2-1 | TRBV30 | TGTGCCTGGAGTTTCCGGGAGGAGCAGTTCTTC | CAWSFREEQFF
NA | TRBD1 | TRBJ2-7 | TRBV7-9 | TGTGCCAGCAGCCTCGGACAGGGAAACTCCTACGAGCAGTACTTC | CASSLGQGNSYEQYF
NA | NA | TRBJ1-1 | TRBV2 | TGTGCCAGAGCAGGAACATTAGGCGAAGCTTTCTTT | CARAGTLGEAFF
NA | TRBD1 | TRBJ1-1 | TRBV2 | TGTGCCAGCAGTCTACTTAGGACAGGGGGTACTGAAGCTTTCTTT | CASSLLRTGGTEAFF
NA | NA | TRBJ2-2 | TRBV11-2 | TGTGCCAGCAGCCGCCCGAAGGGGAACACCGGGGAGCTGTTTTTT | CASSRPKGNTGELFF
NA | NA | TRBJ1-5 | TRBV10-3 | TGTGCCATCAGTGGGGGGCTGCGGGACAATCAGCCCCAGCATTTT | CAISGGLRDNQPQHF
NA | TRBD2 | TRBJ2-2 | TRBV25-1 | TGTGCCAGCAGTGCTACTAGCGGGGAGAACACCGGGGAGCTGTTTTTT | CASSATSGENTGELFF
NA | NA | TRBJ2-7 | TRBV5-1 | TGCGCCAGCAGCTTGGGTGGAGGTACCTTCTACGAGCAGTACTTC | CASSLGGGTFYEQYF
NA | NA | TRBJ2-2 | TRBV7-9 | TGTGCCAGCAGCTTAGGTTACGGGGTAAACACCGGGGAGCTGTTTTTT | CASSLGYGVNTGELFF
NA | NA | TRBJ1-1 | TRBV9 | TGTGCCAGCAGCCCCCAGGGGCCCTCGAACACTGAAGCTTTCTTT | CASSPQGPSNTEAFF
NA | TRBD2 | TRBJ2-3 | TRBV4-3 | TGCGCCAGCAGCCAAGACCTAGCGGGGCGGGATACGCAGTATTTT | CASSQDLAGRDTQYF
NA | TRBD2 | TRBJ2-7 | TRBV5-6 | TGTGCCAGCAGCTCATTAGCGGGTCTCTCCTACGAGCAGTACTTC | CASSSLAGLSYEQYF
NA | NA | TRBJ2-6 | TRBV19 | TGTGCCAGTCACGACCCGGGCTCTGGGGCCAACGTCCTGACTTTC | CASHDPGSGANVLTF
NA | TRBD2 | TRBJ2-7 | TRBV6-1 | TGTGCCAGCTTGGCGGGGGGCGGGTACGAGCAGTACTTC | CASLAGGGYEQYF
NA | NA | TRBJ1-4 | TRBV27 | TGTGCCAGCAGTCCGACGGCGCAGGGGCTTAATGAAAAACTGTTTTTT | CASSPTAQGLNEKLFF
NA | NA | TRBJ2-7 | TRBV28 | TGTGCCAGCAGGAAGGGCCGCTACGAGCAGTACTTC | CASRKGRYEQYF
NA | TRBD2 | TRBJ2-1 | TRBV9 | TGTGCCAGCAGCGTTGGAGCGGGGGCTACCTACAATGAGCAGTTCTTC | CASSVGAGATYNEQFF
NA | NA | TRBJ1-4 | TRBV28 | TGTGCCAGCAGTTTCCCGGGGGGGACTAATGAAAAACTGTTTTTT | CASSFPGGTNEKLFF
NA | NA | TRBJ2-1 | TRBV5-4 | TGTGCCAGCAGCCCCGCGGTATTCGGGTACAATGAGCAGTTCTTC | CASSPAVFGYNEQFF
NA | NA | TRBJ1-1 | TRBV10-3 | TGTGCCATCAGTGAGTCTGGGGAGGAAGCTTTCTTT | CAISESGEEAFF
NA | NA | TRBJ2-1 | TRBV15 | TGTGCCACCAGCCCACGGATCGGGGCAGATGAGCAGTTCTTC | CATSPRIGADEQFF
NA | TRBD1 | TRBJ1-2 | TRBV15 | TGTGCCACCAGCAGGGAGGGGACAGGGAGCTATGGCTACACCTTC | CATSREGTGSYGYTF
NA | NA | TRBJ2-3 | TRBV6-5 | TGTGCCAGCAGTTACAGGAGGGATACGCAGTATTTT | CASSYRRDTQYF
few | NA | TRBJ1-2 | TRBV7-6 | TGTGCCAGCAGCTTAGATGGGGGGCAGGGGTATGGCTACACCTTC | CASSLDGGQGYGYTF
NA | NA | TRBJ2-5 | TRBV18 | TGTGCCAGCTCACTGGTCCACCAAGAGACCCAGTACTTC | CASSLVHQETQYF
NA | TRBD2 | TRBJ2-3 | TRBV5-1 | TGCGCCAGCAGCTTGGAGCCAGCGGGAACCACAGATACGCAGTATTTT | CASSLEPAGTTDTQYF
NA | TRBD2 | TRBJ2-3 | TRBV4-3 | TGCGCCAGCAGCCAAGGCCTAGCGGGGATCTTAGATACGCAGTATTTT | CASSQGLAGILDTQYF
NA | NA | TRBJ1-1 | TRBV28 | TGTGCCGCCCGTGGGGTATTTATGAACACTGAAGCTTTCTTT | CAARGVFMNTEAFF
NA | NA | TRBJ1-5 | TRBV18 | TGTGCCAGCTCACGCGGCGGGGGGGCGAATAGTCAGCCCCAGCATTTT | CASSRGGGANSQPQHF
NA | NA | TRBJ2-6 | TRBV5-1 | TGCGCCAGCAGCCCCTCCCTGGGGGCCAACGTCCTGACTTTC | CASSPSLGANVLTF
NA | TRBD1 | TRBJ2-7 | TRBV30 | TGTGCCTGGAGGGGAAAACAGGGGAACTCCTACGAGCAGTACTTC | CAWRGKQGNSYEQYF
NA | NA | TRBJ2-2 | TRBV29-1 | TGCAGCGTTGAAGAACGGCCGAGCCCCGGGGAGCTGTTTTTT | CSVEERPSPGELFF
few | NA | TRBJ2-5 | TRBV30 | TGTGCCTGGAGCCCCAGGGAGACCCAGTACTTC | CAWSPRETQYF
few | TRBD1 | TRBJ1-1 | TRBV30 | TGTGCCTGGAGTGGGGACAGTATGAACACTGAAGCTTTCTTT | CAWSGDSMNTEAFF
NA | NA | TRBJ2-7 | TRBV6-5 | TGTGCCAGCAGTTACTCGGCGGAGGGATGGGACGAGCAGTACTTC | CASSYSAEGWDEQYF